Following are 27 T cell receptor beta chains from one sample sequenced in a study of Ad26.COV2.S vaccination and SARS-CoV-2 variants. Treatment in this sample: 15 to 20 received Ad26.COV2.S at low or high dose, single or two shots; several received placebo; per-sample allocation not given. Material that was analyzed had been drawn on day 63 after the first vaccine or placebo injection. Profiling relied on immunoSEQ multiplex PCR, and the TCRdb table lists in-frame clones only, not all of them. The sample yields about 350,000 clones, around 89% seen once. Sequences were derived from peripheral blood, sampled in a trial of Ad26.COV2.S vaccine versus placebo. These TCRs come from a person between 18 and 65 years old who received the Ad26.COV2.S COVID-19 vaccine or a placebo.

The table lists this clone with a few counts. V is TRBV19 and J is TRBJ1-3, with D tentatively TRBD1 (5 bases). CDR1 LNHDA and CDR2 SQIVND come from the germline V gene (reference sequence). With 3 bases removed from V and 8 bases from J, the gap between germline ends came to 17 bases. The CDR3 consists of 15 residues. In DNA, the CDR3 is TGTGCCAGTAGTATCTCGACAGTGGTGGTAGACACCATATATTTT. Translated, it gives CASSISTVVVDTIYF.

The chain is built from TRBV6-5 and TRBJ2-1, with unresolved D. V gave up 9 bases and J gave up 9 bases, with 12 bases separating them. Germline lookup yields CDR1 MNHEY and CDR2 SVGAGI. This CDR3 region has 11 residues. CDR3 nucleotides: TGTGCCAGTAGGCGTTTGGGTGAGCAGTTCTTC. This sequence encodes CASRRLGEQFF.

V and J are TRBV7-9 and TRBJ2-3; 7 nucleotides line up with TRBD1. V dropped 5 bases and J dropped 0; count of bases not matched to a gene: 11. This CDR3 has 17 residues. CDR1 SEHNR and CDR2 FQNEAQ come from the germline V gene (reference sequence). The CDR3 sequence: CASSILGQSLSTDTQYF. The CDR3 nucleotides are TGTGCCAGCAGCATACTGGGACAGAGCCTGAGCACAGATACGCAGTATTTT.

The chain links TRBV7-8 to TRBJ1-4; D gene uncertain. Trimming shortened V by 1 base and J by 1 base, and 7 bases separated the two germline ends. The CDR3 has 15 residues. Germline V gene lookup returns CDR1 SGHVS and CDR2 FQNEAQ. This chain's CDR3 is CASSLDQLTNEKLFF. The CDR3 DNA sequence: TGTGCCAGCAGCTTAGACCAGTTAACTAATGAAAAACTGTTTTTT.

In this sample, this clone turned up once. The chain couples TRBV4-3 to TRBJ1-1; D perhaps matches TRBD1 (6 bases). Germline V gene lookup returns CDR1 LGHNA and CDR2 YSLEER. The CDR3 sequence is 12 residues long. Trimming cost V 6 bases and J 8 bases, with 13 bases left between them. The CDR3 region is CASSFGQSEAFF. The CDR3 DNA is TGCGCCAGCAGTTTCGGACAGTCGGAAGCTTTCTTT.

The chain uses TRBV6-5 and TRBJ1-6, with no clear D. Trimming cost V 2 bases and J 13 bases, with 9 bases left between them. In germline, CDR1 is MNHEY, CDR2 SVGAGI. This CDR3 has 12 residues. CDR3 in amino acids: CASSYGEHPLHF. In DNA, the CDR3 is TGTGCCAGCAGTTACGGAGAGCACCCCCTCCACTTT.

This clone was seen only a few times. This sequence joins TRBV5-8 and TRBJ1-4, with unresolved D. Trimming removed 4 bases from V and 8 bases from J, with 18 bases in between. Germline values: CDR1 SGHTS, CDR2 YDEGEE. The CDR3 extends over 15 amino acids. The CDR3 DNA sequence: TGTGCCAGCAGCAGAGCATGGGGAGGAGAAGAAAAACTGTTTTTT. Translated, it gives CASSRAWGGEEKLFF.

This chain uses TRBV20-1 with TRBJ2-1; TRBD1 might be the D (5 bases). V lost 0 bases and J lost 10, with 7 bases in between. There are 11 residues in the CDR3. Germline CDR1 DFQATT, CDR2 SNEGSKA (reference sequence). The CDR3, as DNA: TGCAGTGCTAGAGAGTGGACAGAGCAGTTCTTC. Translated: CSAREWTEQFF.

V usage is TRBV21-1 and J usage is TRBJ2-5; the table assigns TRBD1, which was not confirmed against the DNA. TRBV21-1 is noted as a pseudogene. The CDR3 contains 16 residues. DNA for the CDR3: TGTGCCAGCAGCAAGGATCAATCACAGGGCGGGGAGACCCAGTACTTC. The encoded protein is CASSKDQSQGGETQYF.

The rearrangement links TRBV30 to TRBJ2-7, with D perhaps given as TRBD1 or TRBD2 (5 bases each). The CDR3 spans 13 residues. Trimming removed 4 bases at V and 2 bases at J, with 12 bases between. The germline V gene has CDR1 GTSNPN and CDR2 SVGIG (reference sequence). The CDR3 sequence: CAWNRDGAYEQYF. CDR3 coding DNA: TGTGCCTGGAACCGGGACGGAGCCTACGAGCAGTACTTC.

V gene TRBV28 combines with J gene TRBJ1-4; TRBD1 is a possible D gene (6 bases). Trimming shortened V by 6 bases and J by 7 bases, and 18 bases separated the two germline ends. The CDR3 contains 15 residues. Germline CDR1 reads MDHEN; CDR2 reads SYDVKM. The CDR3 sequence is CASRQTGTGGEKLFF. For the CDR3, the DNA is TGTGCCAGCAGGCAAACAGGGACCGGAGGTGAAAAACTGTTTTTT.

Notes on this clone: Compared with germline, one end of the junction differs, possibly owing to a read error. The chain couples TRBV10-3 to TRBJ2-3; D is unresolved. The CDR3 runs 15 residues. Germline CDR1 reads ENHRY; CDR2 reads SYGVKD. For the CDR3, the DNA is TGTCCCATCAGTGACAAAACCACGACCCTAGATACGCAGTATTTT. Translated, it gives CPISDKTTTLDTQYF.

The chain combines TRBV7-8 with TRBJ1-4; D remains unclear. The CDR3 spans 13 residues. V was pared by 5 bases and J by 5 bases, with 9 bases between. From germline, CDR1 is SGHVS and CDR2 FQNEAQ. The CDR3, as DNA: TGTGCCAGCAGCGTTGACATCAATGAAAAACTGTTTTTT. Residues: CASSVDINEKLFF.

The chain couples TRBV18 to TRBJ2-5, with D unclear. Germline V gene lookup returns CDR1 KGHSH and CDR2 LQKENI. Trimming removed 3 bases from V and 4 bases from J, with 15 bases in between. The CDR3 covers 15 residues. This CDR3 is CASSPRSSRLETQYF. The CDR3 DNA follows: TGTGCCAGCTCACCCCGCAGCTCCAGATTAGAGACCCAGTACTTC.

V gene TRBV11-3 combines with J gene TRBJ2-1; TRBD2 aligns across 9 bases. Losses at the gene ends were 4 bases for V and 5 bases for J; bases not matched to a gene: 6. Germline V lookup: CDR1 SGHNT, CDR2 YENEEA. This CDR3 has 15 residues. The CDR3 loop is CASSSGTSLDNEQFF. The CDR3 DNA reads TGTGCCAGCAGCTCCGGGACTAGCTTGGACAATGAGCAGTTCTTC.

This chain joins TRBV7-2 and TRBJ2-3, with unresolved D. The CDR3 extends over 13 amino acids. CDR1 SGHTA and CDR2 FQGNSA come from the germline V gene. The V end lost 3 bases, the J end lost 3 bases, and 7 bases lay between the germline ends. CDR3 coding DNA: TGTGCCAGCAGCTTTGAGGCGACAGATACGCAGTATTTT. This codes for CASSFEATDTQYF. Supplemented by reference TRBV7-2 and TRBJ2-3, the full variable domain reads GAGVSQSPSNKVTEKGKDVELRCDPISGHTALYWYRQSLGQGLEFLIYFQGNSAPDKSGLPSDRFSAERTGGSVSTLTIQRTQQEDSAVYLCASSFEATDTQYFGPGTRLTVL.

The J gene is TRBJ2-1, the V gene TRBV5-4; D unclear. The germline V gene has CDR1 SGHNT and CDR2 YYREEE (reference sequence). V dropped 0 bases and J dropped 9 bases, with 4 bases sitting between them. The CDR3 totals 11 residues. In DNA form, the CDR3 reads TGTGCCAGCAGCTTGGGTCCTGAGCAGTTCTTC. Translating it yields CASSLGPEQFF. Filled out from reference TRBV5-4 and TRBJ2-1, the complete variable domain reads ETGVTQSPTHLIKTRGQQVTLRCSSQSGHNTVSWYQQALGQGPQFIFQYYREEENGRGNFPPRFSGLQFPNYSSELNVNALELDDSALYLCASSLGPEQFFGPGTRLTVL.

This CDR3 is CASSSGLAYGGEQFF. CDR3 DNA: TGCGCCAGCAGCTCCGGACTAGCATACGGCGGTGAGCAGTTCTTC. The rearrangement uses TRBV5-1 and TRBJ2-1, with 8 bases aligning to TRBD2. After removal of 3 bases from V and 9 bases from J, the junction contained 11 bases not matched to a gene. CDR3 size: 15 residues. Germline V gene sequence: CDR1 SGHRS, CDR2 YFSETQ.

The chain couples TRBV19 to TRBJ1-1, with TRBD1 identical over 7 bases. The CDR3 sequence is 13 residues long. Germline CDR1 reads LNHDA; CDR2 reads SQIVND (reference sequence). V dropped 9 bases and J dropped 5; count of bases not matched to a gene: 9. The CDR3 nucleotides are TGTGCCAGCCAAGGACAGGTCAATACTGAAGCTTTCTTT. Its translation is CASQGQVNTEAFF.

The CDR3 spells CAWTWQGQETQYF. The DNA for the CDR3 is TGTGCCTGGACATGGCAGGGGCAAGAGACCCAGTACTTC. The chain recombines TRBV30 with TRBJ2-5; D may be TRBD1 (6 bases). CDR1 and CDR2 from the germline V gene are GTSNPN and SVGIG (reference sequence). V lost 4 bases and J lost 2, with 11 bases in between. CDR3 size: 13 residues. Full variable domain (outside the CDR3, taken from reference TRBV30 and TRBJ2-5): SQTIHQWPATLVQPVGSPLSLECTVEGTSNPNLYWYRQAAGRGLQLLFYSVGIGQISSEVPQNLSASRPQDRQFILSSKKLLLSDSGFYLCAWTWQGQETQYFGPGTRLLVL.

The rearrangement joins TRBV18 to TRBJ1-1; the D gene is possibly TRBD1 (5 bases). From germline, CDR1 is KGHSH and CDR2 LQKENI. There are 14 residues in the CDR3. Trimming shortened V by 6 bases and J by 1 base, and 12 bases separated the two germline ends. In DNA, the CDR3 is TGTGCCAGCTCCTCGGGGGTCGGGAACACTGAAGCTTTCTTT. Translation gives CASSSGVGNTEAFF.

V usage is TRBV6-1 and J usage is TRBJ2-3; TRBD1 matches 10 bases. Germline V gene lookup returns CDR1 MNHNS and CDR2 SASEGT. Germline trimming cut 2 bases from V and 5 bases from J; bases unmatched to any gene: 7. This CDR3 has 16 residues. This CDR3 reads CASSETPGTGEDTQYF. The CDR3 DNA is TGTGCCAGCAGTGAAACCCCAGGGACAGGGGAAGATACGCAGTATTTT.

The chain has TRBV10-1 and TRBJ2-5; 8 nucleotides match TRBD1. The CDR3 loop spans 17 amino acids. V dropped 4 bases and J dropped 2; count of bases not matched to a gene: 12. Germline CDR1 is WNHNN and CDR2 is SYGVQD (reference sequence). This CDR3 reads CASSGPSGGQDQETQYF. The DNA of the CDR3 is TGCGCCAGCAGTGGCCCGAGTGGGGGACAGGATCAAGAGACCCAGTACTTC.

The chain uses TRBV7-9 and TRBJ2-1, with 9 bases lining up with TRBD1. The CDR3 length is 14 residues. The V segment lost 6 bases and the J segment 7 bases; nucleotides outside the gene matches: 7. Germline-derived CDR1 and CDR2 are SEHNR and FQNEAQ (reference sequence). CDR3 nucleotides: TGTGCCAGCAGTTGGGACAGGGTCGATAATGAGCAGTTCTTC. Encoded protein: CASSWDRVDNEQFF.

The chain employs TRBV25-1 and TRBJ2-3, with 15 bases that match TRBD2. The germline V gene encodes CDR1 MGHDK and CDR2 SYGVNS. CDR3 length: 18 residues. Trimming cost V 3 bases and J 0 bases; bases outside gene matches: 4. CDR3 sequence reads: CASSDRGLAGGSTDTQYF. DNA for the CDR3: TGTGCCAGCAGTGATCGGGGACTAGCGGGAGGAAGCACAGATACGCAGTATTTT.

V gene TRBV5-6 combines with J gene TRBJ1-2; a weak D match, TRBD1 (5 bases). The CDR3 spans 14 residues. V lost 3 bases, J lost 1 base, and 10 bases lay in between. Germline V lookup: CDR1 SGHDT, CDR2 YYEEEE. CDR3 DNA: TGTGCCAGCAGCTCCACTAGGGGTAACTATGGCTACACCTTC. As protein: CASSSTRGNYGYTF.

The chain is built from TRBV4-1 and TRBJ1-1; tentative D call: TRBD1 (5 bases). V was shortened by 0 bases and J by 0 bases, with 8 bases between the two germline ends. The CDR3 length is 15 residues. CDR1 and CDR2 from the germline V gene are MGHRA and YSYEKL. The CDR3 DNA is TGCGCCAGCAGCCAAGATGCAGGGATGAACACTGAAGCTTTCTTT. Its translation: CASSQDAGMNTEAFF.